The rows below give T cell receptor beta chains drawn from one sample of a study of T cell responses to AZD1222 COVID-19 vaccine. Repertoires were generated with immunoSEQ multiplex PCR, while TCRdb's copy carries only in-frame clones and drops some. The table records more than 90,000 clones, less than 85% of them present only once. The starting material was peripheral blood, obtained 28 days after the second AZD1222 dose. The receptors derive from an adult who received the AZD1222 COVID-19 vaccine. The CDR3 runs from the conserved cysteine through the conserved F or W. Each record gives: V gene, J gene, D gene, clone size, CDR3 DNA, CDR3 protein. A D gene is named only where the DNA matches it firmly. Clone size appears in some rows only: once, few, many, or a class for an expanded clone.

v_call: TRBV9
j_call: TRBJ1-1
d_call: TRBD1
clone_size: .
cdr3_nt: TGTGCCAGCAGCGCCTACAGGGGTACCGGGCGTCGGACTGAAGCTTTCTTT
cdr3_aa: CASSAYRGTGRRTEAFF

v_call: TRBV19
j_call: TRBJ1-3
d_call: .
clone_size: .
cdr3_nt: TGTGCCAGTAGTCCCGGCGGGAGCTTCCTTCTCTCTGGAAACACCATATATTTT
cdr3_aa: CASSPGGSFLLSGNTIYF

v_call: TRBV7-2
j_call: TRBJ1-6
d_call: TRBD1
clone_size: .
cdr3_nt: TGTGCCAGCAGCGTGAAGGGGACAGTATATAATTCACCCCTCCACTTT
cdr3_aa: CASSVKGTVYNSPLHF

v_call: TRBV7-3
j_call: TRBJ2-2
d_call: TRBD2
clone_size: .
cdr3_nt: TGTGCCAGCAGCTTAAGTGCGGGGGAGGGCACCGGGGAGCTGTTTTTT
cdr3_aa: CASSLSAGEGTGELFF

v_call: TRBV11-3
j_call: TRBJ1-1
d_call: .
clone_size: .
cdr3_nt: TGTGCCAGCAGCCCAGGTTCTACCTGGAACACTGAAGCTTTCTTT
cdr3_aa: CASSPGSTWNTEAFF

v_call: TRBV5-6
j_call: TRBJ1-1
d_call: TRBD1
clone_size: .
cdr3_nt: TGTGCCAGCAGCTGGAGGAGACAGGGTGAAGCTTTCTTT
cdr3_aa: CASSWRRQGEAFF

v_call: TRBV7-8
j_call: TRBJ2-1
d_call: .
clone_size: .
cdr3_nt: TGTGCCAGCAGCCCAAGAAGGGGGGAGCAGTTCTTC
cdr3_aa: CASSPRRGEQFF

v_call: TRBV3-1/TRBV3-2
j_call: TRBJ2-7
d_call: .
clone_size: .
cdr3_nt: TGTGCCAGCAGCCAGGCCGTCGGGGGGCCGCTCCCCTACGAGCAGTACTTC
cdr3_aa: CASSQAVGGPLPYEQYF

v_call: TRBV5-1
j_call: TRBJ2-7
d_call: TRBD2
clone_size: .
cdr3_nt: TGCGCCAGCGCTCAGACTAGCGGCACTTACGAGCAGTACTTC
cdr3_aa: CASAQTSGTYEQYF

v_call: TRBV5-6
j_call: TRBJ2-2
d_call: .
clone_size: once
cdr3_nt: TGTGCCAGCAGTTCGTTCGACAGTCTACTCACCGGGGAGCTGTTTTTT
cdr3_aa: CASSSFDSLLTGELFF

v_call: TRBV24-1
j_call: TRBJ2-1
d_call: .
clone_size: .
cdr3_nt: TGTGCCACCAGGCCACGGTGGGGTGGGAATGAGCAGTTCTTC
cdr3_aa: CATRPRWGGNEQFF

v_call: TRBV3-1/TRBV3-2
j_call: TRBJ1-2
d_call: .
clone_size: .
cdr3_nt: TGTGCCAGCAGCTCGTTAGCGGGACAATCTAACTATGGCTACACCTTC
cdr3_aa: CASSSLAGQSNYGYTF

v_call: TRBV28
j_call: TRBJ2-1
d_call: TRBD2
clone_size: .
cdr3_nt: TGTGCCAGCAGTTCTCGATATAGCGGGAGGGCCCGGGATGAGCAGTTCTTC
cdr3_aa: CASSSRYSGRARDEQFF

v_call: TRBV10-3
j_call: TRBJ2-7
d_call: .
clone_size: .
cdr3_nt: TGTGCCATCAGTGAACAGAACTACGAGCAGTACTTC
cdr3_aa: CAISEQNYEQYF

v_call: TRBV7-9
j_call: TRBJ2-1
d_call: TRBD2
clone_size: few
cdr3_nt: TGTGCCAGCAGCCCTATCGGGGTAGCGGGAGGGCCCTACAATGAGCAGTTCTTC
cdr3_aa: CASSPIGVAGGPYNEQFF

v_call: TRBV4-3
j_call: TRBJ1-1
d_call: TRBD1
clone_size: .
cdr3_nt: TGCGCCAGCAGCCAAGATGCGGCAGGGGGAACGAACACTGAAGCTTTCTTT
cdr3_aa: CASSQDAAGGTNTEAFF

v_call: TRBV10-3
j_call: TRBJ2-2
d_call: TRBD2
clone_size: .
cdr3_nt: TGTGCCACGGGTCTAGCGGGAGCGAGGACCGGGGAGCTGTTTTTT
cdr3_aa: CATGLAGARTGELFF

v_call: TRBV2
j_call: TRBJ1-1
d_call: .
clone_size: .
cdr3_nt: TGTGCCAGCACTATAGGACGGAACACTGAAGCTTTCTTT
cdr3_aa: CASTIGRNTEAFF

v_call: TRBV6-2/TRBV6-3
j_call: TRBJ1-1
d_call: .
clone_size: .
cdr3_nt: TGTGCCAGCAGTTACAGTTCGGTGTGGATTTGGACTGAAGCTTTCTTT
cdr3_aa: CASSYSSVWIWTEAFF

v_call: TRBV5-8
j_call: TRBJ1-1
d_call: .
clone_size: .
cdr3_nt: TGTGCCAGCAGCCGCGCCCCTGAAGCTTTCTTT
cdr3_aa: CASSRAPEAFF

v_call: TRBV6-4
j_call: TRBJ1-2
d_call: .
clone_size: .
cdr3_nt: TGTGCCAGCAGTCGCGACAGTACTTTTAACTATGGCTACACCTTC
cdr3_aa: CASSRDSTFNYGYTF

v_call: TRBV11-2
j_call: TRBJ2-3
d_call: .
clone_size: .
cdr3_nt: TGTGCCAGCAGCTTAGGCGGTACTATCACAGATACGCAGTATTTT
cdr3_aa: CASSLGGTITDTQYF

v_call: TRBV6-2/TRBV6-3
j_call: TRBJ2-1
d_call: .
clone_size: .
cdr3_nt: TGTGCCAGCAGTTACTCTGGGTTAGAGCAGTTCTTC
cdr3_aa: CASSYSGLEQFF

v_call: TRBV30
j_call: TRBJ2-7
d_call: TRBD1
clone_size: .
cdr3_nt: TGTGCCTGGTCCTTAACCGGGACAGGGTCCTACGAGCAGTACTTC
cdr3_aa: CAWSLTGTGSYEQYF

v_call: TRBV27
j_call: TRBJ1-3
d_call: .
clone_size: .
cdr3_nt: TGTGCCAGCAGGGACGGGGGCACTGGAAACACCATATATTTT
cdr3_aa: CASRDGGTGNTIYF

v_call: TRBV18
j_call: TRBJ2-7
d_call: .
clone_size: .
cdr3_nt: TGTGCCAGCTCACCCAGGGGTTACGAGCAGTACTTC
cdr3_aa: CASSPRGYEQYF

v_call: TRBV19
j_call: TRBJ2-7
d_call: TRBD1
clone_size: .
cdr3_nt: TGTGCCAGTAGTCCCCTGCGCCAGGGGGCTTACGAGCAGTACTTC
cdr3_aa: CASSPLRQGAYEQYF

v_call: TRBV3-1/TRBV3-2
j_call: TRBJ2-5
d_call: .
clone_size: .
cdr3_nt: TGTGCCAGCAGCCAAGATAGTGGAGTGGGGAGGACCCAGTACTTC
cdr3_aa: CASSQDSGVGRTQYF

v_call: TRBV5-1
j_call: TRBJ1-1
d_call: .
clone_size: .
cdr3_nt: TGCGCCAGCAGCTGGGTGAAGAACACTGAAGCTTTCTTT
cdr3_aa: CASSWVKNTEAFF

v_call: TRBV5-1
j_call: TRBJ2-4
d_call: TRBD1
clone_size: .
cdr3_nt: TGCGCCAGCAGCGTGGGACAGGGAGGAAACATTCAGTACTTC
cdr3_aa: CASSVGQGGNIQYF

v_call: TRBV27
j_call: TRBJ2-7
d_call: .
clone_size: .
cdr3_nt: TGTGCCAGCCTCGGCATGGGGGCTAGCGAGCAGTACTTC
cdr3_aa: CASLGMGASEQYF

v_call: TRBV4-1
j_call: TRBJ1-4
d_call: .
clone_size: .
cdr3_nt: TGCGCCAGCAGCCAAGATCCCGCCTGGAGCTCAACTAATGAAAAACTGTTTTTT
cdr3_aa: CASSQDPAWSSTNEKLFF

v_call: TRBV9
j_call: TRBJ2-2
d_call: .
clone_size: few
cdr3_nt: TGTGCCAGCAGCCCTGCCCTGACCGGGGAGCTGTTTTTT
cdr3_aa: CASSPALTGELFF

v_call: TRBV27
j_call: TRBJ1-2
d_call: TRBD1
clone_size: .
cdr3_nt: TGTGCCAGCAGTTCAGAGGGGGCTGGCTATGGCTACACCTTC
cdr3_aa: CASSSEGAGYGYTF

v_call: TRBV7-6
j_call: TRBJ1-1
d_call: .
clone_size: .
cdr3_nt: TGTGCCAGCAGCCCTTCTGGGGTCTCGGGCACTGAAGCTTTCTTT
cdr3_aa: CASSPSGVSGTEAFF

v_call: TRBV3-1/TRBV3-2
j_call: TRBJ1-2
d_call: TRBD1
clone_size: .
cdr3_nt: TGTGCCAGCAGCCCCCGGGACAGGGTTCCTGGCTACACCTTC
cdr3_aa: CASSPRDRVPGYTF

v_call: TRBV14
j_call: TRBJ2-7
d_call: .
clone_size: .
cdr3_nt: TGTGCCAGCAGCCAAGTCCGCGGACTCCAATCCTACGAGCAGTACTTC
cdr3_aa: CASSQVRGLQSYEQYF

v_call: TRBV10-2
j_call: TRBJ1-5
d_call: .
clone_size: once
cdr3_nt: TGCGCCAGCAACGGGTATAGCAATCAGCCCCAGCATTTT
cdr3_aa: CASNGYSNQPQHF

v_call: TRBV6-5
j_call: TRBJ1-1
d_call: .
clone_size: .
cdr3_nt: TGTGCCAGCACTACACAAAGGACAGTAACCACTGAAGCTTTCTTT
cdr3_aa: CASTTQRTVTTEAFF

v_call: TRBV7-2
j_call: TRBJ1-3
d_call: .
clone_size: .
cdr3_nt: TGTGCCAGCAGCTTAGCGCTAGGTGGGAGTGGAAACACCATATATTTT
cdr3_aa: CASSLALGGSGNTIYF